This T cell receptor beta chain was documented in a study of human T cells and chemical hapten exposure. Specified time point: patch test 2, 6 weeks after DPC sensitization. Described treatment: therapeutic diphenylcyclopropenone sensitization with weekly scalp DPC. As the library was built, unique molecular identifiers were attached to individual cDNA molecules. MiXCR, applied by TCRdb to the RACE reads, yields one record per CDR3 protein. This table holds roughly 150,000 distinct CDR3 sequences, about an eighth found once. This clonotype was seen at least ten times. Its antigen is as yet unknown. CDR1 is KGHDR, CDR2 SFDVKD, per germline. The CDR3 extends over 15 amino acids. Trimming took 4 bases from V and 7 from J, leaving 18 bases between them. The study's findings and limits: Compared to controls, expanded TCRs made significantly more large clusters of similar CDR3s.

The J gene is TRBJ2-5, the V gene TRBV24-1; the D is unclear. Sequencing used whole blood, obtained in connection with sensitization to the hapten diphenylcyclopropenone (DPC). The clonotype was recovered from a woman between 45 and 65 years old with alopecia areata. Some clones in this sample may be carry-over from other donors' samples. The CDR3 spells CATSDPARSRGTQYF. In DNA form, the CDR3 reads TGTGCCACCAGTGACCCCGCCAGGTCCCGTGGGACCCAGTACTTC.